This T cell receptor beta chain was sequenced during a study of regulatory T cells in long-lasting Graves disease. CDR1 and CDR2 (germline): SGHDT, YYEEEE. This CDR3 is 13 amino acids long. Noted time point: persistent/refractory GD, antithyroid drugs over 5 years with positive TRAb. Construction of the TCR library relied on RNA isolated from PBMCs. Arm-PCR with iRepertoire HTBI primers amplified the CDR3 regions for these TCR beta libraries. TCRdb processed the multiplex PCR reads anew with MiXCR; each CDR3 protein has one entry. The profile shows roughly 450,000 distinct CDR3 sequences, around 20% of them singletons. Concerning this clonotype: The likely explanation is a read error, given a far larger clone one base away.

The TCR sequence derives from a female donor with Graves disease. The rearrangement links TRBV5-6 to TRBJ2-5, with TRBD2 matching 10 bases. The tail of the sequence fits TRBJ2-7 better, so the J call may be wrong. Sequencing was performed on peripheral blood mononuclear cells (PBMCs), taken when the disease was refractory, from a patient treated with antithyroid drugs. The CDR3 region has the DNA TGTGCCAGCACCGGGACTAGCGTCTACGAGCAGTACTTC. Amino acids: CASTGTSVYEQYF.